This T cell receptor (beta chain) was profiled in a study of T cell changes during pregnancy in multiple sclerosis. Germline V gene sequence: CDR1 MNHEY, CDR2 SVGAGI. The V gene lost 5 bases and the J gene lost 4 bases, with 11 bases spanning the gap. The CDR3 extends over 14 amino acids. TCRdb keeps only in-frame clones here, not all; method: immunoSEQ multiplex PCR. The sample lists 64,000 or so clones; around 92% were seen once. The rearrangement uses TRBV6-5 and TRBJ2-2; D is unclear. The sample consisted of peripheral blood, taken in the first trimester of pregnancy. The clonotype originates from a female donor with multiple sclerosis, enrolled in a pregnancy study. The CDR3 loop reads CASSALVFTGELFF. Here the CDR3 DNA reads TGTGCCAGCAGTGCGCTGGTGTTCACCGGGGAGCTGTTTTTT.